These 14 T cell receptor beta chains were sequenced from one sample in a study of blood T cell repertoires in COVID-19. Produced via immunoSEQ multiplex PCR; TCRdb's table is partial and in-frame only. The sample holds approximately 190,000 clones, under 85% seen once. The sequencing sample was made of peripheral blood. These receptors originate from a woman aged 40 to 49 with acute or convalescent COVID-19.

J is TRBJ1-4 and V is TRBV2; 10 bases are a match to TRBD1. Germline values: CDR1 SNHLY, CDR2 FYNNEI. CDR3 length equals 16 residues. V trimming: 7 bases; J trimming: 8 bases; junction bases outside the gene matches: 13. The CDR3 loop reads CASKETGGQGMEKLFF. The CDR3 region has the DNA TGTGCCAGCAAGGAAACGGGGGGACAGGGGATGGAAAAACTGTTTTTT.

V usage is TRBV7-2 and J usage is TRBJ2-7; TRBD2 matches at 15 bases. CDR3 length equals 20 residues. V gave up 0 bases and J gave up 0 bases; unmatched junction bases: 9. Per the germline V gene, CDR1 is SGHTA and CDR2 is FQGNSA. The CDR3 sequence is CASSLASGTSGGRYSYEQYF. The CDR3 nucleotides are TGTGCCAGCAGCTTAGCGTCCGGGACTAGCGGGGGGAGATACTCCTACGAGCAGTACTTC.

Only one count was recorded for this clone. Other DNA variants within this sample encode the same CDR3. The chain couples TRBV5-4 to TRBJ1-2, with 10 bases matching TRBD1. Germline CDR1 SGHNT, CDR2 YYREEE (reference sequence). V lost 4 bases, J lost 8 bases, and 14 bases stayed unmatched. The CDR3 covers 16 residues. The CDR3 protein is CASSTAGTGVLGGYTF. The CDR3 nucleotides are TGTGCCAGCAGCACCGCTGGGACAGGGGTTTTGGGGGGCTACACCTTC.

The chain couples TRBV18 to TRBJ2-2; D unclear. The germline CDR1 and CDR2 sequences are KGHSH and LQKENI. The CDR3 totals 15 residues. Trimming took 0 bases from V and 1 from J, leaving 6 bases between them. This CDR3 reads CASSPPSMNTGELFF. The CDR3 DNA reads TGTGCCAGCTCACCACCATCTATGAACACCGGGGAGCTGTTTTTT.

Here the CDR3 DNA reads TGTGCCAGCAGCTCGCGAAGGAGGTACCAAGAGACCCAGTACTTC. It is translated as CASSSRRRYQETQYF. The chain carries TRBV9 and TRBJ2-5; D possibly corresponds to TRBD2 (5 bases). Germline V gene sequence: CDR1 SGDLS, CDR2 YYNGEE. V was shortened by 4 bases and J by 0 bases, with 13 bases between the two germline ends. The CDR3 has 15 residues.

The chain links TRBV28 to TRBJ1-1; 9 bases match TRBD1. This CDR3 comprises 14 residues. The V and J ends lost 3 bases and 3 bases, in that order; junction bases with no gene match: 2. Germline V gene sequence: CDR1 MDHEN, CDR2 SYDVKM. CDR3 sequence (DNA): TGTGCCAGCAGTTTCGGGACAGGGTACACTGAAGCTTTCTTT. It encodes CASSFGTGYTEAFF.

The CDR3 DNA reads TGTGCCAGCAGTTTTGAGGTGGGCTACACCTTC. Translation: CASSFEVGYTF. The chain uses TRBV28 and TRBJ1-2; no reliable D call. The CDR3 contains 11 residues. V lost 3 bases and J lost 8, with 7 bases in between. Per germline, CDR1 MDHEN and CDR2 SYDVKM.

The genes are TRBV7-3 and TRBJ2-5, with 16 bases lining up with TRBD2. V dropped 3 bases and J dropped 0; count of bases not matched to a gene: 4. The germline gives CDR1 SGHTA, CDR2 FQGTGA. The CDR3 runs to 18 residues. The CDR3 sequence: CASSLGLAGGRHQETQYF. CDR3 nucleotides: TGTGCCAGCAGCTTGGGACTAGCGGGGGGGCGTCACCAAGAGACCCAGTACTTC.

The CDR3 DNA is TGTGCCAGCAGCCCAACCGGGACTAGCGGGCCCGGGGAGCTGTTTTTT. Amino acid sequence: CASSPTGTSGPGELFF. This chain joins TRBV7-2 and TRBJ2-2, with TRBD2 identical over 12 bases. With 5 bases clipped from V and 6 bases from J, the junction kept 7 bases outside the gene matches. Germline assignment: CDR1 SGHTA and CDR2 FQGNSA. The CDR3 contains 16 residues.

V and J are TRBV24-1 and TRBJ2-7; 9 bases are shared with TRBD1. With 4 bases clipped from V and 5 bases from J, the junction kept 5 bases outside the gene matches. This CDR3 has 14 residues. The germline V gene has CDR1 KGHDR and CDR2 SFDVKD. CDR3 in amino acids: CATSEPGTGHEQYF. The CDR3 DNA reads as TGTGCCACCAGTGAACCCGGGACAGGGCACGAGCAGTACTTC.

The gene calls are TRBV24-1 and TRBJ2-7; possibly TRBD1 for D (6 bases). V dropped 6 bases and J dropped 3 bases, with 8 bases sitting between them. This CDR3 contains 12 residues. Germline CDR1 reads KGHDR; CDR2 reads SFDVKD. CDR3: CATSQGSYEQYF. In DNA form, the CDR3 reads TGTGCCACCAGTCAGGGGAGCTACGAGCAGTACTTC.

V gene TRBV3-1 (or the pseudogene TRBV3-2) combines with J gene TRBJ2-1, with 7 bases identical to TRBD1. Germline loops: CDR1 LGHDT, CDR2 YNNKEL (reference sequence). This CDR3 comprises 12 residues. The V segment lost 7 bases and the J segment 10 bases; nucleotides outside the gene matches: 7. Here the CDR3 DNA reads TGTGCCAGCAAACAGGGGATAGGAGAGCAGTTCTTC. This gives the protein CASKQGIGEQFF.

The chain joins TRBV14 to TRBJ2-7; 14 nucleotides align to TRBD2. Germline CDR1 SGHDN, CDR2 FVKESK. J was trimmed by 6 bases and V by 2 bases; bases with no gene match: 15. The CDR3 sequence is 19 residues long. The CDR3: CASSQTGTSGRFYLGEQYF. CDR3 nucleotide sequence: TGTGCCAGCAGCCAAACCGGGACTAGCGGGAGATTTTACCTCGGCGAGCAGTACTTC.

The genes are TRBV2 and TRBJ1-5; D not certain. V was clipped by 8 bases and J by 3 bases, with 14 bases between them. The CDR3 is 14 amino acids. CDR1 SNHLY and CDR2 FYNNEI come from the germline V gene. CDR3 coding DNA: TGTGCCAGCGGAAGGGAGAAAAACAATCAGCCCCAGCATTTT. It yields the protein CASGREKNNQPQHF.